Shown below are 18 T cell receptor beta chains from a single sample sequenced in a study of shared clonotypes between healthy human individuals. Repertoires were generated with immunoSEQ multiplex PCR, while TCRdb's copy carries only in-frame clones and drops some. The profile shows 1,400,000 or so clones, 98% to 99% of them singletons. The specimen was naive CD4+ T cells sorted from blood. Documented subset: CD45RA+ positively selected. Receptor source: a man aged 25-45 years in good health.

The chain carries TRBV27 and TRBJ2-7, with D possibly being TRBD2 (6 bases). The CDR3 runs 13 residues. The germline V and J ends were trimmed by 10 bases and 6 bases, with 19 bases remaining between them. CDR1 MNHEY and CDR2 SMNVEV come from the germline V gene (reference sequence). DNA for the CDR3: TGTGCCACCTCCGGGACTGGCACACGCGAGCAGTACTTC. Protein: CATSGTGTREQYF.

J is TRBJ2-5 and V is TRBV15; weak D call: TRBD2 (5 bases). The germline V gene encodes CDR1 LNHNV and CDR2 YYDKDF (reference sequence). The CDR3 extends over 13 amino acids. V shed 3 bases and J shed 1 base, with 6 bases lying between them. The CDR3 sequence: CATSRDFQETQYF. In DNA, the CDR3 is TGTGCCACCAGCAGGGACTTCCAAGAGACCCAGTACTTC.

The V gene is TRBV9, the J gene TRBJ2-1, with D unclear. The CDR3 extends over 13 amino acids. Germline loops: CDR1 SGDLS, CDR2 YYNGEE. Trimming removed 0 bases at V and 6 bases at J, with 7 bases between. CDR3 protein: CASSVEEFNEQFF. The CDR3 DNA follows: TGTGCCAGCAGCGTAGAGGAATTCAATGAGCAGTTCTTC.

V gene TRBV18 combines with J gene TRBJ1-2, with TRBD1 as a possible D gene (6 bases). The CDR3 length is 15 residues. Per the germline V gene, CDR1 is KGHSH and CDR2 is LQKENI. Between the trimmed V and J ends, which lost 4 bases and 1 base, there was a span of 13 bases. Here the CDR3 reads CASSQGQLLNYGYTF. The CDR3 DNA is TGTGCCAGCTCACAAGGACAGCTACTTAACTATGGCTACACCTTC.

CDR3 DNA sequence: TGTGCCAGCAGTTACTCCTTCGAGGGATTCGCTTTCTTT. This sequence encodes CASSYSFEGFAFF. The chain combines TRBV6-5 with TRBJ1-1; no clear D gene. In germline, CDR1 is MNHEY, CDR2 SVGAGI. The germline V and J ends were trimmed by 0 bases and 11 bases, with 13 bases remaining between them. The CDR3 totals 13 residues.

The chain is built from TRBV7-8 and TRBJ2-5; D tentatively fits TRBD1 or TRBD2 (5 bases each). The V end lost 1 base, the J end lost 2 bases, and 11 bases lay between the germline ends. This CDR3 spans 15 amino acids. CDR1 and CDR2 (germline): SGHVS, FQNEAQ. The CDR3 DNA sequence: TGTGCCAGCAGCTTAGGTCTTGGGGGACAAGAGACCCAGTACTTC. Translation gives CASSLGLGGQETQYF.

The chain links TRBV18 to TRBJ2-3; D remains unclear. The CDR3 extends over 16 amino acids. The germline CDR1 and CDR2 sequences are KGHSH and LQKENI. Trimming stripped 3 bases from V and 1 base from J, with 14 bases between. Here the CDR3 reads CASSPLMSARTDTQYF. In nucleotides, the CDR3 is TGTGCCAGCTCACCCCTCATGAGCGCTCGCACAGATACGCAGTATTTT.

The CDR3 loop reads CASATGGGYEQYF. CDR3 nucleotide sequence: TGTGCCAGCGCAACAGGGGGCGGCTACGAGCAGTACTTC. This rearrangement joins TRBV28 to TRBJ2-7, with 9 nucleotides matching TRBD1. The CDR3 loop spans 13 amino acids. Per germline, CDR1 MDHEN and CDR2 SYDVKM. The J segment lost 3 bases and the V segment lost 8 bases, leaving 5 bases of the junction unmatched. The variable domain in full, with the rest retrieved from reference TRBV28 and TRBJ2-7, is DVKVTQSSRYLVKRTGEKVFLECVQDMDHENMFWYRQDPGLGLRLIYFSYDVKMKEKGDIPEGYSVSREKKERFSLILESASTNQTSMYLCASATGGGYEQYFGPGTRLTVT.

This clone was observed a single time. The chain employs TRBV4-3 and TRBJ2-4; unclear D gene. Between the trimmed V and J ends, which lost 1 base and 5 bases, there was a span of 12 bases. The germline gives CDR1 LGHNA, CDR2 YSLEER. CDR3 length: 15 residues. The CDR3 coding sequence is TGCGCCAGCAGCCAAGCCCTTGCTAGGGAAAACATTCAGTACTTC. Protein sequence: CASSQALARENIQYF.

About this clone: The identical CDR3 is also encoded by other nucleotide sequences in the sample. The chain has TRBV30 and TRBJ2-5; 8 bases align to TRBD1. Germline CDR1 is GTSNPN and CDR2 is SVGIG (reference sequence). After removal of 0 bases from V and 3 bases from J, the junction contained 3 bases not matched to a gene. CDR3 size: 14 residues. This CDR3 is CAWSVRQGKETQYF. The CDR3 DNA is TGTGCCTGGAGTGTTCGACAGGGGAAAGAGACCCAGTACTTC.

The chain employs TRBV21-1 and TRBJ2-7; the table's D gene call, TRBD2, was not cross checked with the DNA. TRBV21-1 is shown as a pseudogene. The CDR3 length is 15 residues. The CDR3 DNA reads as TGTGCCAGCAGCCCCTTCGGACTTCCCTCTTGGGAGCAGTACTTC. Residues: CASSPFGLPSWEQYF.

V and J are TRBV2 and TRBJ1-2; 9 bases are a match to TRBD1. V shed 1 base and J 6 bases; nucleotides not matched to a gene: 9. CDR1 is SNHLY and CDR2 is FYNNEI in the germline V gene. The CDR3 is 16 residues long. The CDR3 loop is CASSEEAVQGADGYTF. The DNA for the CDR3 is TGTGCCAGCAGTGAAGAGGCAGTACAGGGGGCGGATGGCTACACCTTC.

V gene TRBV4-1 combines with J gene TRBJ1-5; 11 positions agree with TRBD1. With 4 bases clipped from V and 6 bases from J, the junction kept 8 bases outside the gene matches. The CDR3 covers 16 residues. The germline CDR1 and CDR2 sequences are MGHRA and YSYEKL. The CDR3 loop reads CASSPTGQGAVQPQHF. CDR3 sequence (DNA): TGCGCCAGCAGCCCGACCGGACAGGGGGCTGTTCAGCCCCAGCATTTT.

V usage is TRBV18 and J usage is TRBJ2-7; TRBD1 matches 7 bases. CDR3 length equals 15 residues. CDR1 and CDR2 from the germline V gene are KGHSH and LQKENI. The ends lost 3 bases at V and 0 bases at J; junction bases unmatched: 5. CDR3 sequence: CASSPSRDSSYEQYF. The CDR3 coding sequence is TGTGCCAGCTCACCGAGTAGGGACAGCTCCTACGAGCAGTACTTC.

The chain has TRBV18 and TRBJ2-5; 14 positions agree with TRBD2. Trimming took 4 bases from V and 4 from J; bases not matched to a gene: 11. Germline CDR1 reads KGHSH; CDR2 reads LQKENI. The CDR3 has 18 amino acids. Here the CDR3 reads CASSLYSGLAGVRETQYF. The CDR3 bases are TGTGCCAGCTCACTTTATTCGGGACTAGCGGGAGTTCGAGAGACCCAGTACTTC.

The V and J genes are TRBV7-9 and TRBJ2-3, with D perhaps matching TRBD2 (5 bases). Germline-derived CDR1 and CDR2 are SEHNR and FQNEAQ (reference sequence). Trimming took off 3 bases at V and 7 bases at J, with 14 bases between the two ends. This CDR3 has 14 amino acids. The CDR3 here is CASSFSTGYYTQYF. CDR3 nucleotides: TGTGCCAGCAGCTTCTCCACGGGATACTATACGCAGTATTTT.

This sequence joins TRBV7-9 and TRBJ1-1; D unclear. CDR3 length equals 13 residues. The V end was cut by 7 bases, the J end by 4 bases, with 13 bases between. CDR1 and CDR2 from the germline V gene are SEHNR and FQNEAQ (reference sequence). Written as DNA, the CDR3 is TGTGCCAGCACGCAGCGGGAGAGCACTGAAGCTTTCTTT. Encoded protein: CASTQRESTEAFF. The full variable domain, rest sourced from reference TRBV7-9 and TRBJ1-1, is DTGVSQNPRHKITKRGQNVTFRCDPISEHNRLYWYRQTLGQGPEFLTYFQNEAQLEKSRLLSDRFSAERPKGSFSTLEIQRTEQGDSAMYLCASTQRESTEAFFGQGTRLTVV.

The chain carries TRBV7-8 and TRBJ2-3; weak D call: TRBD2 (6 bases). This CDR3 comprises 17 residues. Germline V gene lookup returns CDR1 SGHVS and CDR2 FQNEAQ. V lost 4 bases to trimming and J lost 4 bases, with 21 bases between them. In DNA form, the CDR3 reads TGTGCCAGCAGCTGGGTAGGGTTAGGGAGGCCGGCAGATACGCAGTATTTT. As protein: CASSWVGLGRPADTQYF.